Below are 29 T cell receptor beta chains sequenced from a single sample in a study of cytomegalovirus exposure and HLA in healthy donors. This PCR relied on a set of 60 Vbeta primers and 13 Jbeta primers. TCRdb keeps only in-frame clones here, not all; method: immunoSEQ multiplex PCR. The profile shows approximately 120,000 clones, around four fifths of them singletons. Sequencing was carried out using PBMCs. These receptors were collected from a woman aged 45-65 years in good health and CMV-seropositive.

This chain connects TRBV21-1 to TRBJ2-7; the table calls TRBD2, which could not be checked here. TRBV21-1 is flagged as a pseudogene. CDR3 length: 13 amino acids. The CDR3 sequence: CASSKLADYEQYF. CDR3 sequence (DNA): TGTGCCAGCAGCAAACTAGCGGACTACGAGCAGTACTTC.

The chain recombines TRBV7-3 with TRBJ1-1, with TRBD1 matching 7 bases. Germline CDR1 and CDR2: SGHTA and FQGTGA. This CDR3 has 13 residues. Germline trimming cut 3 bases from V and 4 bases from J; bases unmatched to any gene: 2. For the CDR3, the DNA is TGTGCCAGCAGCTTGACAGGGCCCACTGAAGCTTTCTTT. Translating gives CASSLTGPTEAFF.

This chain uses TRBV19 with TRBJ2-5; perhaps TRBD1 as D (6 bases). The CDR3 runs to 14 residues. V lost 6 bases and J lost 4, with 15 bases in between. CDR1 is LNHDA, CDR2 SQIVND, per germline (reference sequence). This CDR3 is CASRPGTSRETQYF. CDR3 in DNA: TGTGCCAGTAGACCCGGGACATCCAGAGAGACCCAGTACTTC. Full variable domain (remainder filled in from reference TRBV19 and TRBJ2-5): DGGITQSPKYLFRKEGQNVTLSCEQNLNHDAMYWYRQDPGQGLRLIYYSQIVNDFQKGDIAEGYSVSREKKESFPLTVTSAQKNPTAFYLCASRPGTSRETQYFGPGTRLLVL.

V usage is TRBV6-6 and J usage is TRBJ2-7; 9 nucleotides line up with TRBD1. The germline V gene encodes CDR1 MNHNY and CDR2 SVGAGI (reference sequence). The CDR3 is made up of 13 amino acids. The V and J ends lost 6 bases and 2 bases, in that order; junction bases with no gene match: 2. The CDR3 coding sequence is TGTGCCAGCAGGGGGACAGGGACCTACGAGCAGTACTTC. Its protein product is CASRGTGTYEQYF.

The rearrangement joins TRBV6-1 to TRBJ2-5; 7 nucleotides align to TRBD2. With 7 bases clipped from V and 5 bases from J, the junction kept 4 bases outside the gene matches. CDR1 is MNHNS, CDR2 SASEGT, per germline. The CDR3 covers 12 residues. CDR3 protein: CASTGGSETQYF. CDR3 DNA: TGTGCCAGCACCGGGGGGAGTGAGACCCAGTACTTC.

The chain couples TRBV9 to TRBJ2-7; 11 nucleotides agree with TRBD2. The CDR3 has 15 amino acids. CDR1 and CDR2 from the germline V gene are SGDLS and YYNGEE. The V gene end was trimmed by 3 bases and the J gene end by 5 bases; junction bases not matched to a gene: 7. CDR3 DNA: TGTGCCAGCAGCGCGTTAGCGGGAGGGCCCGACGAGCAGTACTTC. Translated: CASSALAGGPDEQYF.

The table lists this clone with a few counts. The chain employs TRBV5-1 and TRBJ2-7, with 9 bases matching TRBD1. Germline V CDR1 and CDR2: SGHRS, YFSETQ. Trimming took 6 bases from V and 4 from J; bases not matched to a gene: 8. The CDR3 length is 14 residues. CDR3 in amino acids: CASMPGGTGYEQYF. The CDR3 region has the DNA TGCGCCAGCATGCCCGGGGGGACAGGGTACGAGCAGTACTTC.

The rearrangement joins TRBV2 to TRBJ2-1; TRBD1 might be the D (6 bases). Germline V gene sequence: CDR1 SNHLY, CDR2 FYNNEI. This CDR3 has 14 residues. The germline V and J ends were trimmed by 7 bases and 0 bases, with 10 bases remaining between them. The CDR3: CASTTGYSYNEQFF. The CDR3 DNA sequence: TGTGCCAGCACTACAGGGTACTCCTACAATGAGCAGTTCTTC.

The J gene is TRBJ2-5, the V gene TRBV10-3; 7 bases fit TRBD1. Germline V gives CDR1 ENHRY, CDR2 SYGVKD. V lost 4 bases, J lost 2 bases, and 7 bases stayed unmatched. The CDR3 loop spans 15 amino acids. The CDR3 coding sequence is TGTGCCATCAGTGGACAGGGAGAAGGGCAAGAGACCCAGTACTTC. It encodes CAISGQGEGQETQYF.

The chain employs TRBV9 and TRBJ1-3; D not certain. Germline V gene sequence: CDR1 SGDLS, CDR2 YYNGEE. Trimming removed 2 bases at V and 2 bases at J, with 11 bases between. CDR3 size: 15 residues. The CDR3 DNA reads TGTGCCAGCAGCGTCGAGGGTATCGCTGGAAACACCATATATTTT. Protein sequence: CASSVEGIAGNTIYF.

A few counts support this clone. The chain joins TRBV28 to TRBJ2-3; the match to TRBD2 covers 13 bases. The V segment lost 2 bases and the J segment 3 bases; nucleotides outside the gene matches: 8. Germline CDR1 and CDR2: MDHEN and SYDVKM. CDR3 length: 18 residues. This chain's CDR3 is CASSLPAPLAGGTDTQYF. The CDR3 coding sequence is TGTGCCAGCAGTTTACCAGCCCCACTAGCGGGAGGGACAGATACGCAGTATTTT.

The V gene is TRBV27, the J gene TRBJ2-2; a weak D match, TRBD2 (5 bases). The V and J ends lost 4 bases and 3 bases respectively, with 9 bases between them. The CDR3 is 14 residues long. Germline V CDR1 and CDR2: MNHEY, SMNVEV (reference sequence). In DNA form, the CDR3 reads TGTGCCAGCAGTTCCTCGGGGTACACCGGGGAGCTGTTTTTT. As protein: CASSSSGYTGELFF.

This clone was observed a single time. This chain uses TRBV7-2 with TRBJ1-1; D unresolved. Trimming removed 7 bases from V and 3 bases from J, with 15 bases in between. Germline loops: CDR1 SGHTA, CDR2 FQGNSA. The CDR3 loop spans 14 amino acids. The CDR3 here is CASTKPGFDTEAFF. CDR3 coding DNA: TGTGCCAGCACCAAGCCGGGATTTGACACTGAAGCTTTCTTT.

The chain uses TRBV18 and TRBJ2-7, with TRBD1 matching 8 bases. V lost 5 bases, J lost 7 bases, and 13 bases stayed unmatched. The CDR3 runs 15 residues. Germline V gene data show CDR1 as KGHSH and CDR2 as LQKENI. The CDR3 DNA follows: TGTGCCAGCTCAGACAGGGGACTTCTGGGAGGTGAGCAGTACTTC. It yields the protein CASSDRGLLGGEQYF. The whole variable domain, filled in from reference TRBV18 and TRBJ2-7, reads NAGVMQNPRHLVRRRGQEARLRCSPMKGHSHVYWYRQLPEEGLKFMVYLQKENIIDESGMPKERFSAEFPKEGPSILRIQQVVRGDSAAYFCASSDRGLLGGEQYFGPGTRLTVT.

This clone was counted a few times. The chain is built from TRBV23-1 and TRBJ2-1; weak D call: TRBD1 (5 bases). TRBV23-1 is filed as an ORF, its function uncertain. The CDR3 has 14 amino acids. V was shortened by 5 bases and J by 9 bases, with 17 bases between the two germline ends. The CDR3 loop reads CASSRGAGKAEQFF. The CDR3 DNA reads TGCGCCAGCAGTAGAGGCGCAGGGAAGGCTGAGCAGTTCTTC.

About this clone itself: Relative to the germline gene, one junction end is altered; a read error may explain this. The chain couples TRBV6-6 to TRBJ2-6, with D possibly matching TRBD1 (5 bases). The CDR3 is 13 amino acids. Germline CDR1 MNHNY, CDR2 SVGAGI (reference sequence). CDR3 nucleotides: TGTGCCAGCAGCCAAGCTGGGGCCAACGGCCTGACTTTC. Encoded protein: CASSQAGANGLTF.

Only one count was recorded for this clone. An end of the junction differs from the germline gene, which may be a read error. The chain combines TRBV29-1 with TRBJ2-4; D perhaps matches TRBD1 (6 bases). The CDR3 has 13 amino acids. Germline V gene lookup returns CDR1 SQVTM and CDR2 ANQGSEA. The CDR3 sequence is CSVEVAGVNSQYF. The CDR3 DNA reads TGCAGCGTTGAAGTGGCAGGGGTAAACAGTCAGTACTTC.

J is TRBJ1-1 and V is TRBV4-2, with no clear D. Between the trimmed V and J ends, which lost 1 base and 0 bases, there was a span of 3 bases. Germline CDR1 reads LGHNA; CDR2 reads YNFKEQ. This CDR3 comprises 13 residues. The CDR3 sequence: CASSQAVNTEAFF. The CDR3, as DNA: TGTGCCAGCAGCCAAGCAGTGAACACTGAAGCTTTCTTT.

The chain couples TRBV4-1 to TRBJ1-5; weak D call: TRBD1 (6 bases). Germline-derived CDR1 and CDR2 are MGHRA and YSYEKL. Trimming shortened V by 3 bases and J by 7 bases, and 13 bases separated the two germline ends. The CDR3 consists of 14 residues. The CDR3 nucleotides are TGCGCCAGCAGCCACAGGGTAGGGGGACAGCCCCAGCATTTT. Translating it yields CASSHRVGGQPQHF.

This clone was recorded only once. The chain has TRBV4-3 and TRBJ2-1; 9 positions match TRBD1. V was clipped by 4 bases and J by 3 bases; unmatched bases: 4. Germline loops: CDR1 LGHNA, CDR2 YSLEER. The CDR3 contains 15 residues. The chain's CDR3 is CASSRQGQGYNEQFF. CDR3 sequence (DNA): TGCGCCAGCAGCCGCCAGGGACAGGGCTACAATGAGCAGTTCTTC.

This clone occurred a few times. This chain connects TRBV5-1 to TRBJ2-7; 10 bases are a match to TRBD2. The V and J ends lost 0 bases and 4 bases, in that order; junction bases with no gene match: 10. This CDR3 comprises 17 residues. CDR1 and CDR2 from the germline V gene are SGHRS and YFSETQ. The CDR3: CASSLAPSGGSVYEQYF. CDR3 DNA sequence: TGCGCCAGCAGCTTGGCTCCTAGCGGGGGCTCCGTATACGAGCAGTACTTC.

The chain has TRBV7-7 and TRBJ2-1, with D possibly matching TRBD1 (6 bases). This CDR3 spans 13 amino acids. Germline CDR1 is SSHAT and CDR2 is FNYEAQ (reference sequence). Trimming stripped 0 bases from V and 9 bases from J, with 9 bases between. DNA for the CDR3: TGTGCCAGCAGCTTAGCCCTAGGGGGTGAGCAGTTCTTC. The encoded protein is CASSLALGGEQFF.

The V and J genes are TRBV6-1 and TRBJ2-1, with 10 bases lining up with TRBD1. Germline V lookup: CDR1 MNHNS, CDR2 SASEGT. This CDR3 has 14 amino acids. J gave up 4 bases and V 6 bases, and 3 bases lay outside the gene matches. CDR3 residues: CASRPGQGYNEQFF. CDR3 sequence (DNA): TGTGCCAGCAGACCGGGACAGGGGTACAATGAGCAGTTCTTC.

This clone has more than one count but fewer than ten. V is TRBV7-6 and J is TRBJ2-7, with 7 bases that match TRBD1. The V and J ends lost 4 bases and 7 bases, in that order; junction bases with no gene match: 13. The germline V gene has CDR1 SGHVS and CDR2 FNYEAQ. The CDR3 is 15 amino acids. CDR3: CASSSRRTGQGEQYF. CDR3 nucleotides: TGTGCCAGCAGCTCCAGGAGGACAGGTCAGGGGGAGCAGTACTTC.

This rearrangement joins TRBV7-2 to TRBJ2-5; a weak D match, TRBD2 (6 bases). Germline CDR1 SGHTA, CDR2 FQGNSA. The CDR3 runs 15 residues. Trimming shortened V by 1 base and J by 1 base, and 10 bases separated the two germline ends. As DNA, the CDR3 is TGTGCCAGCAGCTTAGAGTTAGCGGCCCAAGAGACCCAGTACTTC. This sequence encodes CASSLELAAQETQYF.

The chain is built from TRBV27 and TRBJ2-3; TRBD2 matches at 7 bases. This CDR3 spans 16 amino acids. J was trimmed by 6 bases and V by 5 bases; bases with no gene match: 14. The germline gives CDR1 MNHEY, CDR2 SMNVEV (reference sequence). The CDR3 loop is CASSPPGLIVSDTQYF. DNA for the CDR3: TGTGCCAGCAGTCCCCCGGGACTAATCGTAAGCGATACGCAGTATTTT.

The chain carries TRBV2 and TRBJ1-6; TRBD1 is a possible D gene (6 bases). This CDR3 contains 18 residues. Trimming removed 7 bases at V and 0 bases at J, with 19 bases between. CDR1 SNHLY and CDR2 FYNNEI come from the germline V gene. Written as DNA, the CDR3 is TGTGCCAGCATCGGACGGGACAATATGAGCTCCTATAATTCACCCCTCCACTTT. This gives the protein CASIGRDNMSSYNSPLHF.

In its sample, this clone was seen a few times. V is TRBV9 and J is TRBJ1-1; 8 bases map to TRBD1. Germline V CDR1 and CDR2: SGDLS, YYNGEE. With 4 bases clipped from V and 6 bases from J, the junction kept 5 bases outside the gene matches. The CDR3 loop spans 13 amino acids. CDR3 sequence: CASSFQGAAEAFF. The CDR3 DNA reads as TGTGCCAGCAGCTTTCAGGGGGCGGCTGAAGCTTTCTTT.

This clone was seen a handful of times. The chain links TRBV11-3 to TRBJ1-3; no firm D call. CDR1 and CDR2 (germline): SGHNT, YENEEA. The V end was cut by 1 base, the J end by 3 bases, with 7 bases between. The length of the CDR3 is 14 residues. CDR3 sequence (DNA): TGTGCCAGCAGCTTAGGTGGAGGTGGAAACACCATATATTTT. Amino acid sequence: CASSLGGGGNTIYF.